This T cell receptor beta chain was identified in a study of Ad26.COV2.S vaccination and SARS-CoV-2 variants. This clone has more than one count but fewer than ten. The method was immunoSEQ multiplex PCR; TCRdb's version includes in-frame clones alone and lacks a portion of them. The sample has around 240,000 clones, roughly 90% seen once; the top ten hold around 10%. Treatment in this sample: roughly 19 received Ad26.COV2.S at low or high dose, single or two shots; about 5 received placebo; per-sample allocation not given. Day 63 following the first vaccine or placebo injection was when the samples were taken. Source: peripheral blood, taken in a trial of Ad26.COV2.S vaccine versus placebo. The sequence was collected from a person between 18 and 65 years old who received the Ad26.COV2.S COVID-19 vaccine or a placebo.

The CDR3 is CASSHVGSGNTIYF. CDR3 DNA: TGTGCCAGCAGCCACGTGGGATCTGGAAACACCATATATTTT. The rearrangement joins TRBV4-2 to TRBJ1-3, with unresolved D. The CDR3 length is 14 residues. V gave up 3 bases and J gave up 1 base, with 7 bases separating them. CDR1 and CDR2 (germline): LGHNA, YNFKEQ.